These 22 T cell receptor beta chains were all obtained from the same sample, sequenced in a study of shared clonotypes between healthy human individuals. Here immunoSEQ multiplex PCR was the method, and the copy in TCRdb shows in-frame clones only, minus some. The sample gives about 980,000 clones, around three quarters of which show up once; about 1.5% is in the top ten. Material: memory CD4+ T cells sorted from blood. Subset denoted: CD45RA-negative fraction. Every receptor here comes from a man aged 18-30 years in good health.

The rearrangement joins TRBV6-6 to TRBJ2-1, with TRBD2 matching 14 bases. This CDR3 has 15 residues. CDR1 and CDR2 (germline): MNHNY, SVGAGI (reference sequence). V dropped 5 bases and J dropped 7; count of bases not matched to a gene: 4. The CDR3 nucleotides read TGTGCCAGCAGTAAAGGACTAGCGGGAGGTAATGAGCAGTTCTTC. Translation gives CASSKGLAGGNEQFF.

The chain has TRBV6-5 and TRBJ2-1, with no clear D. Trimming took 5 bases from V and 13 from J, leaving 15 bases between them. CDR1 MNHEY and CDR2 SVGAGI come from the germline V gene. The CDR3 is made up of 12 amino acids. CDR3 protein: CASSPFPGDQFF. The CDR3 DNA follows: TGTGCCAGCAGTCCGTTTCCGGGCGACCAGTTCTTC.

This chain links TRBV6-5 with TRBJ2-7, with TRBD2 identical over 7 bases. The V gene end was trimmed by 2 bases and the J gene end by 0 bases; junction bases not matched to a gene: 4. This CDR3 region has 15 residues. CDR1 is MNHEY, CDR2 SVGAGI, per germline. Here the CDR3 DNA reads TGTGCCAGCAGTTACAAAGGCGGGGGCTCCTACGAGCAGTACTTC. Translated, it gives CASSYKGGGSYEQYF.

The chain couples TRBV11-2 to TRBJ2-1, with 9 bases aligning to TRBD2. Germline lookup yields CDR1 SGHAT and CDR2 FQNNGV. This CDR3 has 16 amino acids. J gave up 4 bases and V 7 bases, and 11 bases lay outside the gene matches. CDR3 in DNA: TGTGCCAGCATCACGGGGGCTAGCGGGACGTACAATGAGCAGTTCTTC. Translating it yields CASITGASGTYNEQFF.

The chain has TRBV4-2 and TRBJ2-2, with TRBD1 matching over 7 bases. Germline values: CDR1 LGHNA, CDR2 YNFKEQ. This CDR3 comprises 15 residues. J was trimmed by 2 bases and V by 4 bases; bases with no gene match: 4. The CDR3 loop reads CASSPGTANTGELFF. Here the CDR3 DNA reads TGTGCCAGCAGCCCCGGGACAGCCAACACCGGGGAGCTGTTTTTT.

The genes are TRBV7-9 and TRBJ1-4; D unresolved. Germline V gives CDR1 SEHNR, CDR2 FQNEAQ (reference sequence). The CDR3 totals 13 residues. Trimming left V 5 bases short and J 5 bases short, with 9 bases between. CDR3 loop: CASSPYGNEKLFF. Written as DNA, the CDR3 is TGTGCCAGCAGCCCCTATGGGAATGAAAAACTGTTTTTT.

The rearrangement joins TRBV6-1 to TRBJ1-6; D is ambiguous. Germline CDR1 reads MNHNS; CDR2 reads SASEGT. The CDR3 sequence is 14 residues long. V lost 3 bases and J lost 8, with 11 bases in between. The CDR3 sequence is CASSDWQRDSPLHF. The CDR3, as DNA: TGTGCCAGCAGTGATTGGCAGAGAGATTCACCCCTCCACTTT.

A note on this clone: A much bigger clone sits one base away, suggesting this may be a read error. The CDR3 is CASSLGLAVYNEQFF. The DNA for the CDR3 is TGTGCCAGCAGCTTAGGACTAGCGGTTTACAATGAGCAGTTCTTC. The gene calls are TRBV7-8 and TRBJ2-1; 9 bases map to TRBD2. The CDR3 extends over 15 amino acids. Trimming cost V 1 base and J 4 bases; bases outside gene matches: 2. In germline, CDR1 is SGHVS, CDR2 FQNEAQ.

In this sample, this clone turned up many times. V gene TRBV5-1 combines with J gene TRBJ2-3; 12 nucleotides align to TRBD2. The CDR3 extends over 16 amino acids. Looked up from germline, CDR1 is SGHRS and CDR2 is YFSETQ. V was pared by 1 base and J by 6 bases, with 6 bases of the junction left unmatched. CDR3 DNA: TGCGCCAGCAGCTTGCTGACTAGCGGGGGTTTGGATACGCAGTATTTT. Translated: CASSLLTSGGLDTQYF.

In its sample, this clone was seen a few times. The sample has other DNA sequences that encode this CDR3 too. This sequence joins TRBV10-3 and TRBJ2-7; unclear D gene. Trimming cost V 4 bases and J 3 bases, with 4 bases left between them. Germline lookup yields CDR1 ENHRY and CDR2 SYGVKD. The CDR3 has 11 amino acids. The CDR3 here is CAISGDYEQYF. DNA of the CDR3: TGTGCCATCAGTGGAGACTACGAGCAGTACTTC.

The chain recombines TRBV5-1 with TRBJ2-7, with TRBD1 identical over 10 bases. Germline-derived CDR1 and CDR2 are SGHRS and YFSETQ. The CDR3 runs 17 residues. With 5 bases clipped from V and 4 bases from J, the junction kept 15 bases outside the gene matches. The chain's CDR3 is CASSRGRQGAKAYEQYF. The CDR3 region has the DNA TGCGCCAGCAGTCGGGGACGACAGGGGGCGAAAGCTTACGAGCAGTACTTC. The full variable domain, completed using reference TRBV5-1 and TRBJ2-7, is KAGVTQTPRYLIKTRGQQVTLSCSPISGHRSVSWYQQTPGQGLQFLFEYFSETQRNKGNFPGRFSGRQFSNSRSEMNVSTLELGDSALYLCASSRGRQGAKAYEQYFGPGTRLTVT.

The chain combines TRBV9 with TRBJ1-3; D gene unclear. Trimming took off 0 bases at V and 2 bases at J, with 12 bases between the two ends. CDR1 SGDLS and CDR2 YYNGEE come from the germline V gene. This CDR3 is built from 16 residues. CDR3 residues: CASSVAAGLTGNTIYF. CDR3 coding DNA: TGTGCCAGCAGCGTAGCGGCAGGATTAACTGGAAACACCATATATTTT.

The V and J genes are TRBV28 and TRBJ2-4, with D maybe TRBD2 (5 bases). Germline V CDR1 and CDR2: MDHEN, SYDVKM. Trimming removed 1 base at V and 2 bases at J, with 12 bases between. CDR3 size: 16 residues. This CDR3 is CASSLSGLEPKNIQYF. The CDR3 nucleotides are TGTGCCAGCAGTTTATCCGGACTCGAGCCCAAAAACATTCAGTACTTC.

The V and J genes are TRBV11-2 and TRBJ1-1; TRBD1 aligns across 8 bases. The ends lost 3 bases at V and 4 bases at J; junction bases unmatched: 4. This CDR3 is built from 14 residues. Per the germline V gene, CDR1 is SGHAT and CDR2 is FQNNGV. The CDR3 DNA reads TGTGCCAGCAGCTTGGCGACAGGGGCCACTGAAGCTTTCTTT. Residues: CASSLATGATEAFF.

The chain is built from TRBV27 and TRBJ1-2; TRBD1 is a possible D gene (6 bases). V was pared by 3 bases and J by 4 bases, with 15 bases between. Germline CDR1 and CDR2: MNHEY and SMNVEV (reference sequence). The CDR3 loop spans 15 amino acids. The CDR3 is CASSFLGGATYGYTF. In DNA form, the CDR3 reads TGTGCCAGCAGTTTCCTGGGGGGCGCCACCTATGGCTACACCTTC.

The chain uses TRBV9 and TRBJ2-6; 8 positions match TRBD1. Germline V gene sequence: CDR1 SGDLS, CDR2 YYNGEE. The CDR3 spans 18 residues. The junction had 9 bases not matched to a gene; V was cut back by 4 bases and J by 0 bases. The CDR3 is CASSPRTGTLSGANVLTF. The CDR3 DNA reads TGTGCCAGCAGCCCCCGGACAGGGACCCTCTCTGGGGCCAACGTCCTGACTTTC.

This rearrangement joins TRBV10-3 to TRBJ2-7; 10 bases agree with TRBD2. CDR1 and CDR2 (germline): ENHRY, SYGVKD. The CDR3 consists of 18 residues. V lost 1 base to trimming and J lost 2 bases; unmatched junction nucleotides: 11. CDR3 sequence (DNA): TGTGCCATCAGTGAGTGGGGTCCTAGCGGGAGCAGTACCTACGAGCAGTACTTC. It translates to CAISEWGPSGSSTYEQYF.

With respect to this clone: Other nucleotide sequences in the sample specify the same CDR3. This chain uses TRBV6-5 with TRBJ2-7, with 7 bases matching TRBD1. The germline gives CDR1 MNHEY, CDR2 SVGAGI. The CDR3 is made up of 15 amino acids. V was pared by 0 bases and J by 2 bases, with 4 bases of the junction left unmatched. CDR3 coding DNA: TGTGCCAGCAGTTACTCAGGGCAGGGGGCCTACGAGCAGTACTTC. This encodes CASSYSGQGAYEQYF.

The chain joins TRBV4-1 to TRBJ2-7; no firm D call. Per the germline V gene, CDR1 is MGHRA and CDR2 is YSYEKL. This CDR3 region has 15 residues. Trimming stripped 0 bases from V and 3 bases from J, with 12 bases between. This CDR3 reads CASSQEILAYYEQYF. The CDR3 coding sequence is TGCGCCAGCAGCCAAGAGATACTGGCATACTACGAGCAGTACTTC.

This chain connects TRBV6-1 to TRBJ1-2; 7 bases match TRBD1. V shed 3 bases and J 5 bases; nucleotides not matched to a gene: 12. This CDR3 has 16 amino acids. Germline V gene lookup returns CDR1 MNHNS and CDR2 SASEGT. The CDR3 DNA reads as TGTGCCAGCAGTGAGCAGGGGGGCGGCCTGGGGTATGGCTACACCTTC. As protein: CASSEQGGGLGYGYTF.

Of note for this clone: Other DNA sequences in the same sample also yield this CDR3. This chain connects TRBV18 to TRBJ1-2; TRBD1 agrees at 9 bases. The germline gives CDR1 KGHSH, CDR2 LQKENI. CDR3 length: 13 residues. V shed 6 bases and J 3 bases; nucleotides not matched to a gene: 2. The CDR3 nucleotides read TGTGCCAGCTCTCGACAGGGGGACTATGGCTACACCTTC. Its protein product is CASSRQGDYGYTF.

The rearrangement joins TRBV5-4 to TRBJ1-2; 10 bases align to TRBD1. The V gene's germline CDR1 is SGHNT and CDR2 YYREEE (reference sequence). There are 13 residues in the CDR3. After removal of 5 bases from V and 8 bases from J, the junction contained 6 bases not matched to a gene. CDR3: CASRTTGGMGYTF. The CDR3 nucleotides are TGTGCCAGCAGAACGACAGGGGGCATGGGCTACACCTTC. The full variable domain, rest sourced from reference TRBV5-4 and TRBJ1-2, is ETGVTQSPTHLIKTRGQQVTLRCSSQSGHNTVSWYQQALGQGPQFIFQYYREEENGRGNFPPRFSGLQFPNYSSELNVNALELDDSALYLCASRTTGGMGYTFGSGTRLTVV.